The source of this TCR beta chain is a study of cytomegalovirus exposure and HLA in healthy donors. Study at large: Around 89 million unique TCRs from HLA-typed donors made up an early data release.

PCR primers comprised 60 Vbeta and 13 Jbeta primers. The table came from immunoSEQ multiplex PCR; TCRdb's copy has only in-frame clones and leaves some out. The table lists fewer than 250,000 clones, around 80% of them singletons, with roughly 0.71% in the top ten. This CDR3 is 13 amino acids long. V lost 0 bases, J lost 6 bases, and 7 bases lay in between. The germline gives CDR1 SGHNT, CDR2 YYREEE (reference sequence). Each donor was healthy, and each was a bone marrow donor. These donors counted as nominally healthy when sampled, but unrecorded immune exposures were likely. This sequence joins TRBV5-4 and TRBJ1-3, with D unclear. This TCR was recovered from a boy younger than 10 in good health and CMV-seronegative. The sample comprised PBMCs. CDR3 bases: TGTGCCAGCAGCTTGGCGGGAGAAAACACCATATATTTT. The encoded protein is CASSLAGENTIYF.